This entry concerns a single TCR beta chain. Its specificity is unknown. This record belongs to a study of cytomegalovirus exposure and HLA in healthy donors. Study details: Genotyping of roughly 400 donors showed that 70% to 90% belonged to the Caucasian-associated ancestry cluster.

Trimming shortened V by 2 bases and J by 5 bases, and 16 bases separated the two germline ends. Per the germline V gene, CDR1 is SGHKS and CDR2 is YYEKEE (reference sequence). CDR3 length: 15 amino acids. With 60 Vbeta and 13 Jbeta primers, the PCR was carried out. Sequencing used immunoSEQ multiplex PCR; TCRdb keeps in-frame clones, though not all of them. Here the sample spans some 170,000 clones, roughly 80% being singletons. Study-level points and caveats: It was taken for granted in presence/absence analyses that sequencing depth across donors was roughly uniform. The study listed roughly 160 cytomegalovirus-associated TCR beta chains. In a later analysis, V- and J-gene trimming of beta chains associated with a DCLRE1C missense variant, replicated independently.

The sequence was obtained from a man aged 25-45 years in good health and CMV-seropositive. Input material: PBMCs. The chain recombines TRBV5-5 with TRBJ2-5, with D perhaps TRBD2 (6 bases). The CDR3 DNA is TGTGCCAGCAGCTTATTTGGGAGGAGTGAGGAGACCCAGTACTTC. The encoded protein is CASSLFGRSEETQYF.